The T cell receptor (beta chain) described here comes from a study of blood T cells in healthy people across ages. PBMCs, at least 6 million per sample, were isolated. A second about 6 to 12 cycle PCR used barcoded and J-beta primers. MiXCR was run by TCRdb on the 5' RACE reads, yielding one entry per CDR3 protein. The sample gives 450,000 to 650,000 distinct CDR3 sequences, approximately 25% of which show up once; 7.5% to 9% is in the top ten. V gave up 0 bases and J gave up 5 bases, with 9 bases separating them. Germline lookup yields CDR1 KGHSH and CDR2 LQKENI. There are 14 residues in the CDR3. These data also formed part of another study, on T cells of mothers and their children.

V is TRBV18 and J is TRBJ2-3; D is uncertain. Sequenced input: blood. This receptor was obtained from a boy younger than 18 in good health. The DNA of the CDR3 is TGTGCCAGCTCACCACCTCTTGCCGGAGATACGCAGTATTTT. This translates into CASSPPLAGDTQYF.